Below are 30 T cell receptor beta chains sequenced from a single sample in a study of glioma-infiltrating T cells after dendritic cell vaccination (dated by TCRdb to 2016 to 2017). The library was generated by the immunoSEQ multiplex PCR assay. TCRdb took over this immuneACCESS table, retaining in-frame rearrangements with V and J assigned. Such tables are incomplete; in checked studies, under half of the missing clones stem from an unresolved V gene, and the remainder is unexplained. This sample comprises approximately 50,000 clones, around 89% of them detected only once. Approximately 5.3% of the sample belongs to the ten largest clones. Reading the label with the study, this specimen's time point is: after dendritic cell vaccination, including at tumor progression/relapse. The sequenced sample was blood, obtained after dendritic cell vaccination. These TCRs come from a human donor with glioblastoma.

V usage is TRBV7-2 and J usage is TRBJ1-2, with D uncertain. The germline V gene encodes CDR1 SGHTA and CDR2 FQGNSA. The V gene lost 5 bases and the J gene lost 4 bases, with 14 bases spanning the gap. The CDR3 has 14 residues. CDR3 coding DNA: TGTGCCAGCAGCCCGCGTGAGGGCCTCTATGGCTACACCTTC. This gives the protein CASSPREGLYGYTF.

V usage is TRBV27 and J usage is TRBJ2-4; D unclear. Germline V CDR1 and CDR2: MNHEY, SMNVEV (reference sequence). CDR3 size: 16 residues. With 4 bases removed from V and 0 bases from J, the gap between germline ends came to 13 bases. The CDR3 sequence is CASSSRSRLAKNIQYF. Here the CDR3 DNA reads TGTGCCAGCAGTTCGAGGTCCAGACTAGCCAAAAACATTCAGTACTTC.

This rearrangement joins TRBV2 to TRBJ1-4; TRBD1 matches 10 bases. Germline values: CDR1 SNHLY, CDR2 FYNNEI. J was trimmed by 6 bases and V by 6 bases; bases with no gene match: 4. This CDR3 has 14 residues. This CDR3 is CASRTGTGDEKLFF. CDR3 nucleotides: TGTGCCAGCAGAACCGGGACAGGGGATGAAAAACTGTTTTTT.

This sequence joins TRBV5-1 and TRBJ2-7, with 7 bases identical to TRBD1. CDR3 size: 14 residues. Germline V gene sequence: CDR1 SGHRS, CDR2 YFSETQ. Trimming cost V 2 bases and J 0 bases; bases outside gene matches: 2. The CDR3 is CASSFRGNSYEQYF. The CDR3 region has the DNA TGCGCCAGCAGCTTCAGGGGGAACTCCTACGAGCAGTACTTC.

The chain employs TRBV4-2 and TRBJ2-3; TRBD2 aligns across 10 bases. J was trimmed by 1 base and V by 0 bases; bases with no gene match: 10. The CDR3 covers 19 residues. The V gene's germline CDR1 is LGHNA and CDR2 YNFKEQ. In DNA form, the CDR3 reads TGTGCCAGCAGCCAAGACGGAACAATAGCGGGAGGAGGCACAGATACGCAGTATTTT. This translates into CASSQDGTIAGGGTDTQYF.

The chain employs TRBV10-3 and TRBJ1-3, with D uncertain. CDR3 length: 14 residues. From germline, CDR1 is ENHRY and CDR2 SYGVKD. With 10 bases removed from V and 2 bases from J, the gap between germline ends came to 15 bases. The CDR3 loop is CATNGVSAGNTIYF. The CDR3 coding sequence is TGTGCCACCAACGGAGTATCGGCTGGAAACACCATATATTTT.

The V call is TRBV25-1, the J call TRBJ2-2, with TRBD2 matching 8 bases. From germline, CDR1 is MGHDK and CDR2 SYGVNS. The CDR3 length is 16 residues. With 6 bases clipped from V and 4 bases from J, the junction kept 10 bases outside the gene matches. CDR3 loop: CASSVAGLGFTGELFF. In DNA form, the CDR3 reads TGTGCCAGCAGCGTAGCGGGATTGGGGTTCACCGGGGAGCTGTTTTTT.

The rearrangement links TRBV10-3 to TRBJ2-7; 14 bases align to TRBD2. Losses at the gene ends were 2 bases for V and 5 bases for J; bases not matched to a gene: 2. CDR1 ENHRY and CDR2 SYGVKD come from the germline V gene. The CDR3 runs to 15 residues. CDR3 residues: CAISEPGLAGDEQYF. The CDR3 DNA follows: TGTGCCATCAGTGAGCCGGGACTAGCGGGAGACGAGCAGTACTTC.

This clone was picked up one time. The rearrangement uses TRBV19 and TRBJ2-5; 9 bases fit TRBD1. The J call may be incorrect, as the DNA end agrees better with TRBJ2-7. Germline lookup yields CDR1 LNHDA and CDR2 SQIVND (reference sequence). The CDR3 extends over 12 amino acids. Here the CDR3 DNA reads TGTGCCAGTAACAAGGACAGGGGCGAGCAGTACTTC. This gives the protein CASNKDRGEQYF.

This chain links TRBV9 with TRBJ2-5; TRBD2 aligns across 7 bases. Per the germline V gene, CDR1 is SGDLS and CDR2 is YYNGEE. This CDR3 is built from 16 residues. V lost 3 bases and J lost 5; bases outside the gene matches: 13. As DNA, the CDR3 is TGTGCCAGCAGCGACGGAAGGGGAGGGGTTCTGGAGACCCAGTACTTC. Its translation is CASSDGRGGVLETQYF.

A single count supports this clone. The chain recombines TRBV12-5 with TRBJ1-2; tentatively, D is TRBD1 (5 bases). The V gene's germline CDR1 is LGHNT and CDR2 FRNRAP. This CDR3 has 16 amino acids. Trimming pared 4 bases from V and 1 base from J, leaving 16 bases between. In DNA, the CDR3 is TGTGCTAGTGGTTCCACTGACAGCTATCATAACTATGGCTACACCTTC. The encoded protein is CASGSTDSYHNYGYTF.

The V and J genes are TRBV6-1 and TRBJ2-7, with 9 bases matching TRBD1. The CDR3 is 14 amino acids. Germline V gives CDR1 MNHNS, CDR2 SASEGT. V shed 5 bases and J 3 bases; nucleotides not matched to a gene: 5. The CDR3 region has the DNA TGTGCCAGCAGTCACAGGGGGCCCTTCTACGAGCAGTACTTC. Translated: CASSHRGPFYEQYF.

The rearrangement joins TRBV28 to TRBJ1-6, with D unclear. Germline V CDR1 and CDR2: MDHEN, SYDVKM. The CDR3 has 12 amino acids. Trimming took off 1 base at V and 12 bases at J, with 7 bases between the two ends. The CDR3 coding sequence is TGTGCCAGCAGTTTATTCTCTAAACCCCTCCACTTT. It is translated as CASSLFSKPLHF. Using reference TRBV28 and TRBJ1-6 for the parts outside the CDR3, the full variable domain is DVKVTQSSRYLVKRTGEKVFLECVQDMDHENMFWYRQDPGLGLRLIYFSYDVKMKEKGDIPEGYSVSREKKERFSLILESASTNQTSMYLCASSLFSKPLHFGNGTRLTVT.

The chain recombines TRBV19 with TRBJ2-5; D is possibly TRBD2 (5 bases). This CDR3 has 14 amino acids. CDR1 is LNHDA, CDR2 SQIVND, per germline (reference sequence). The ends were cut back, 5 bases at V and 2 bases at J, with 12 bases in the middle. CDR3 in DNA: TGTGCCAGTAGTGTAGGGAGAAATCAAGAGACCCAGTACTTC. Amino acids: CASSVGRNQETQYF.

The rearrangement joins TRBV4-3 to TRBJ1-4, with 7 bases identical to TRBD1. Germline V gene data show CDR1 as LGHNA and CDR2 as YSLEER. The V and J ends lost 0 bases and 8 bases, in that order; junction bases with no gene match: 3. This CDR3 is built from 14 residues. The CDR3 protein is CASSQDGTEEKLFF. The CDR3 region has the DNA TGCGCCAGCAGCCAAGACGGGACAGAGGAAAAACTGTTTTTT.

This chain joins TRBV11-3 and TRBJ2-1; 8 nucleotides align to TRBD1. Germline V lookup: CDR1 SGHNT, CDR2 YENEEA. The trim removed 4 bases at V and 8 bases at J, leaving 7 bases unmatched. The CDR3 loop spans 14 amino acids. The CDR3 nucleotides read TGTGCCAGCAGCTCGCGGACAGGGTTCGATGAGCAGTTCTTC. Protein: CASSSRTGFDEQFF.

The count of this clone is one. The chain uses TRBV4-3 and TRBJ2-2; 9 bases map to TRBD2. This CDR3 is 16 amino acids long. J was trimmed by 5 bases and V by 3 bases; bases with no gene match: 7. CDR1 and CDR2 (germline): LGHNA, YSLEER. CDR3 sequence (DNA): TGCGCCAGCAGCCAGGTTAGCGGGAGAGGAACCGGGGAGCTGTTTTTT. Translated: CASSQVSGRGTGELFF.

The V gene is TRBV4-1, the J gene TRBJ1-1; D might be TRBD1 (5 bases). CDR1 is MGHRA and CDR2 is YSYEKL in the germline V gene. This CDR3 contains 15 residues. With 2 bases removed from V and 0 bases from J, the gap between germline ends came to 10 bases. The CDR3 here is CASSQWGRMNTEAFF. Written as DNA, the CDR3 is TGCGCCAGCAGCCAATGGGGCAGAATGAACACTGAAGCTTTCTTT.

The V and J genes are TRBV16 and TRBJ2-1; TRBD2 might be the D (6 bases). Trimming took off 1 base at V and 5 bases at J, with 12 bases between the two ends. The CDR3 is 15 amino acids. Looked up from germline, CDR1 is KGHSY and CDR2 is FQNENV. The CDR3 region has the DNA TGTGCCAGCAGCCAATGGGATCGGAGGGACAATGAGCAGTTCTTC. This sequence encodes CASSQWDRRDNEQFF.

By its share, this clone is medium-sized. Other DNA sequences within the sample encode an identical CDR3. The chain uses TRBV7-9 and TRBJ1-3; 7 positions agree with TRBD1. The CDR3 has 17 amino acids. Germline loops: CDR1 SEHNR, CDR2 FQNEAQ (reference sequence). V lost 4 bases, J lost 0 bases, and 9 bases stayed unmatched. The CDR3 DNA reads TGTGCCAGCAGCTCAAACCGGGACAGATACTCTGGAAACACCATATATTTT. Translating it yields CASSSNRDRYSGNTIYF.

This rearrangement joins TRBV5-1 to TRBJ1-2, with D possibly matching TRBD1 (5 bases). From germline, CDR1 is SGHRS and CDR2 YFSETQ. Trimming left V 2 bases short and J 6 bases short, with 20 bases between. CDR3 size: 16 residues. The CDR3 here is CASSLKSGSGLDGYTF. For the CDR3, the DNA is TGCGCCAGCAGCTTAAAATCAGGGTCTGGCTTAGATGGCTACACCTTC.

The chain's CDR3 is CAWSARALGETQYF. The CDR3 DNA reads as TGTGCCTGGAGTGCGCGTGCCCTCGGTGAGACCCAGTACTTC. The chain is built from TRBV30 and TRBJ2-5; D remains unclear. V lost 1 base and J 5 bases, leaving 14 bases between the germline ends. CDR1 GTSNPN and CDR2 SVGIG come from the germline V gene (reference sequence). The CDR3 is made up of 14 amino acids.

This clone was observed a single time. V usage is TRBV2 and J usage is TRBJ2-5; the match to TRBD2 covers 8 bases. The CDR3 is 14 residues long. Germline lookup yields CDR1 SNHLY and CDR2 FYNNEI. With V trimmed by 8 bases and J by 5 bases, 10 bases remained unmatched. CDR3 region: CASSGGLQWETQYF. The CDR3 DNA sequence: TGTGCCAGCTCGGGGGGGCTCCAGTGGGAGACCCAGTACTTC. The complete variable domain, with remaining parts taken from reference TRBV2 and TRBJ2-5, reads EPEVTQTPSHQVTQMGQEVILRCVPISNHLYFYWYRQILGQKVEFLVSFYNNEISEKSEIFDDQFSVERPDGSNFTLKIRSTKLEDSAMYFCASSGGLQWETQYFGPGTRLLVL.

The chain carries TRBV6-6 and TRBJ1-4; 7 bases are shared with TRBD1. Germline V gene sequence: CDR1 MNHNY, CDR2 SVGAGI (reference sequence). The CDR3 totals 14 residues. The J segment lost 5 bases and the V segment lost 7 bases, leaving 7 bases of the junction unmatched. CDR3 region: CASTKQGSNEKLFF. CDR3 DNA sequence: TGTGCCAGCACTAAACAGGGGTCGAATGAAAAACTGTTTTTT.

The chain couples TRBV23-1 to TRBJ1-1; TRBD1 matches 11 bases. TRBV23-1 is an ORF; its function is uncertain. J was trimmed by 2 bases and V by 1 base; bases with no gene match: 6. The CDR3 covers 17 residues. The CDR3 loop is CASSQFPRTGGNTEAFF. The CDR3 coding sequence is TGCGCCAGCAGTCAATTCCCCAGGACAGGGGGCAACACTGAAGCTTTCTTT.

In its sample, this clone was seen once. The CDR3 sequence: CASSTPPRDRGSTDTQYF. CDR3 bases: TGTGCCAGCAGCACCCCCCCCCGGGACAGGGGCAGCACAGATACGCAGTATTTT. This chain joins TRBV11-2 and TRBJ2-3, with 10 bases matching TRBD1. The CDR3 length is 18 residues. Unmatched junction bases numbered 11, after V lost 5 bases and J lost 0 bases. Germline CDR1 SGHAT, CDR2 FQNNGV.

This chain joins TRBV30 and TRBJ2-1; TRBD2 agrees at 7 bases. The CDR3 length is 17 residues. The ends lost 2 bases at V and 4 bases at J; junction bases unmatched: 14. The germline V gene encodes CDR1 GTSNPN and CDR2 SVGIG (reference sequence). The CDR3 nucleotides are TGTGCCTGGAGTCAATTGGGAGGGGTTGAACTGTACAATGAGCAGTTCTTC. The encoded protein is CAWSQLGGVELYNEQFF. Full variable domain (missing parts from reference TRBV30 and TRBJ2-1): SQTIHQWPATLVQPVGSPLSLECTVEGTSNPNLYWYRQAAGRGLQLLFYSVGIGQISSEVPQNLSASRPQDRQFILSSKKLLLSDSGFYLCAWSQLGGVELYNEQFFGPGTRLTVL.

This sequence joins TRBV13 and TRBJ1-2; D ambiguous. The germline gives CDR1 PRHDT, CDR2 FYEKMQ (reference sequence). V lost 2 bases to trimming and J lost 4 bases, with 11 bases between them. CDR3 size: 14 residues. The CDR3 loop is CASSLTPGSYGYTF. The CDR3 DNA follows: TGTGCCAGCAGCTTAACCCCGGGGAGCTATGGCTACACCTTC.

The V call is TRBV2, the J call TRBJ1-5; 8 nucleotides match TRBD1. CDR3 size: 15 residues. With 4 bases clipped from V and 5 bases from J, the junction kept 7 bases outside the gene matches. The germline CDR1 and CDR2 sequences are SNHLY and FYNNEI. CDR3 DNA sequence: TGTGCCAGCAGTGGTTCAGGGGGCGGATATCAGCCCCAGCATTTT. Its protein product is CASSGSGGGYQPQHF.

J is TRBJ2-1 and V is TRBV5-1, with D possibly TRBD1 on 6 matching bases. Germline-derived CDR1 and CDR2 are SGHRS and YFSETQ. The CDR3 has 15 amino acids. V lost 6 bases and J lost 4, with 17 bases in between. The CDR3 DNA reads TGCGCCAGCACCCCTTACGGACAGAATTACAATGAGCAGTTCTTC. Translation gives CASTPYGQNYNEQFF.